The clone carrying this T cell receptor beta chain has just a few counts. CDR3 length: 15 residues. Germline lookup yields CDR1 LNHDA and CDR2 SQIVND (reference sequence). V lost 3 bases and J 1 base, leaving 7 bases between the germline ends. The entry originates in a study of patients and donors after allogeneic stem cell transplantation. TCRdb reprocessed the RT-PCR reads with MiXCR, giving one entry per CDR3 protein. The table includes around 200,000 distinct CDR3 sequences, over 30% detected once. The rearrangement uses TRBV19 and TRBJ2-6, with a tentative D call TRBD2 (5 bases). Sample: blood, either unsorted or a sorted T cell fraction (not recorded which). This TCR was sampled from a human donor who was either an allogeneic HSCT recipient or a stem cell or donor lymphocyte infusion donor (not recorded which). It is not recorded whose cells these are; they may come from a transplant donor. The CDR3 DNA reads as TGTGCCAGTAGTATCGGACTTTCTGGGGCCAACGTCCTGACTTTC. It translates to CASSIGLSGANVLTF.